The clone carrying this T cell receptor beta chain has just a few counts. Its antigen is unknown. These data originate in a study of CD8 T cells in ankylosing spondylitis. Libraries of TCR beta came from quantitative 5'-RACE with molecular barcodes. TCRdb itself ran the 5' RACE reads through MiXCR, one entry per CDR3 protein. This sample has fewer than 650,000 distinct CDR3 sequences; 9.5% to 15% occur once, and the top ten carry 6.8%. Study conclusions and caveats: A subset of motif variants has previously been described in the synovial fluid and blood of reactive arthritis. Apparently characteristic of ankylosing spondylitis blood was a TCR beta motif (fewer than 10 highly homologous variants). Matched ankylosing spondylitis synovial fluid reportedly contained a significantly enriched population of disease-linked clones. The authors found the disease-linked clones to be CD8+ and relatively rare in peripheral blood.

Looked up from germline, CDR1 is SQVTM and CDR2 is ANQGSEA. Trimming removed 7 bases from V and 0 bases from J, with 13 bases in between. The CDR3 is 14 residues long. V and J are TRBV29-1 and TRBJ2-1, with D uncertain. What was sequenced was blood, either unsorted or a sorted T cell fraction (not recorded which). This receptor was obtained from a male donor with ankylosing spondylitis. The CDR3 region has the DNA TGCAGCGCCGCTCTCCCTGGCTCCTACAATGAGCAGTTCTTC. This codes for CSAALPGSYNEQFF.